This T cell receptor (beta chain) was sequenced during a study of T cell responses to AZD1222 COVID-19 vaccine. The germline CDR1 and CDR2 sequences are GTSNPN and SVGIG (reference sequence). V gave up 2 bases and J gave up 4 bases, with 14 bases separating them. CDR3 size: 14 residues. Repertoires were generated with immunoSEQ multiplex PCR, while TCRdb's copy carries only in-frame clones and drops some. The sample lists over 110,000 clones, 85% to 90% seen once, with 1.5% to 2% in the top ten. J is TRBJ2-5 and V is TRBV30, with D perhaps TRBD2 (6 bases). The sample was peripheral blood, taken 28 days after the second AZD1222 dose. This TCR derives from an adult who received the AZD1222 COVID-19 vaccine. The CDR3 region is CAWSYGGIRETQYF. The CDR3 DNA follows: TGTGCCTGGAGTTATGGGGGGATCCGAGAGACCCAGTACTTC.